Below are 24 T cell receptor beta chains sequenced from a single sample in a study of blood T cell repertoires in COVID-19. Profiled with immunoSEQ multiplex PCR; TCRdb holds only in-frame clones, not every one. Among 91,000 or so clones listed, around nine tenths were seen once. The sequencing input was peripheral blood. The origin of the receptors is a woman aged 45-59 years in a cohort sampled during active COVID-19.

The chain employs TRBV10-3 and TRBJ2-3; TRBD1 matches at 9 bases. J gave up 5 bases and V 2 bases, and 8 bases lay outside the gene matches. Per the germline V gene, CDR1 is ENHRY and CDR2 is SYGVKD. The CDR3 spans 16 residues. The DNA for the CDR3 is TGTGCCATCAGTGAGAAAGGGACAGGGACAAGAGATACGCAGTATTTT. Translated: CAISEKGTGTRDTQYF.

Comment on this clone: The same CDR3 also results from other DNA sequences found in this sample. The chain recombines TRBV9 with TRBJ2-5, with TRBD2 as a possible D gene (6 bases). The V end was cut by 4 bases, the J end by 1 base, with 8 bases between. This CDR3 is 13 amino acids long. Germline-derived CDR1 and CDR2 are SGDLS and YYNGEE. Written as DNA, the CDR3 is TGTGCCAGCAGCCCGCGGGGCCAAGAGACCCAGTACTTC. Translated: CASSPRGQETQYF.

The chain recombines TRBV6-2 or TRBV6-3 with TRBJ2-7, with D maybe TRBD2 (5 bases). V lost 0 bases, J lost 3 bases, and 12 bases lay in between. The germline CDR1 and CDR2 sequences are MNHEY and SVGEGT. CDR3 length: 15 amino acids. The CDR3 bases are TGTGCCAGCAGTTACTCGAACCGGGGTGTCTACGAGCAGTACTTC. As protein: CASSYSNRGVYEQYF.

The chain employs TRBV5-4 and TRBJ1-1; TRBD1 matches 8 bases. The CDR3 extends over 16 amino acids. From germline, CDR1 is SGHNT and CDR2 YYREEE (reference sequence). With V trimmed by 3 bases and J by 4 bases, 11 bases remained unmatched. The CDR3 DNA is TGTGCCAGCAGCTCAGGGGGGCCTACAGGGGGCACTGAAGCTTTCTTT. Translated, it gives CASSSGGPTGGTEAFF.

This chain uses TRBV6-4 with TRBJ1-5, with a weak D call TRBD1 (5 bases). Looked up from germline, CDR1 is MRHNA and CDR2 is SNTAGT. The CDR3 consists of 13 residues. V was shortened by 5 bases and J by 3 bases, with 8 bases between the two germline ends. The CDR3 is CASSRQINQPQHF. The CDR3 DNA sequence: TGTGCCAGCAGTAGACAGATCAATCAGCCCCAGCATTTT.

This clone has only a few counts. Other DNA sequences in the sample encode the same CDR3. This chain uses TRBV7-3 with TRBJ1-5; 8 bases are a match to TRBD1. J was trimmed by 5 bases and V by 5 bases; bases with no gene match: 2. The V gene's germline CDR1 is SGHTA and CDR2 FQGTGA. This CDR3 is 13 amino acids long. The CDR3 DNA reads TGTGCCAGCAGCCCGGACAGGGATCAGCCCCAGCATTTT. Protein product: CASSPDRDQPQHF.

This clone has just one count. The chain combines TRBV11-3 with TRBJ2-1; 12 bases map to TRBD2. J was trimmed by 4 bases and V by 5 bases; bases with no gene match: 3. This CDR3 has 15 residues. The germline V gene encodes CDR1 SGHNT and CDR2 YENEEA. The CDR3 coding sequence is TGTGCCAGCAGCGACCTAGCGGGGGGGTACAATGAGCAGTTCTTC. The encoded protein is CASSDLAGGYNEQFF.

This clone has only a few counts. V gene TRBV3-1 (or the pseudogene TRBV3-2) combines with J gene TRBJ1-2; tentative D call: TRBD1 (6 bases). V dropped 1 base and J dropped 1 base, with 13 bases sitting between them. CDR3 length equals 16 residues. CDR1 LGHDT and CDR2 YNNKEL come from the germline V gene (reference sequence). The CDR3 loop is CASSQGLTGFNYGYTF. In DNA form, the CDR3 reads TGTGCCAGCAGCCAAGGCCTTACAGGGTTTAACTATGGCTACACCTTC.

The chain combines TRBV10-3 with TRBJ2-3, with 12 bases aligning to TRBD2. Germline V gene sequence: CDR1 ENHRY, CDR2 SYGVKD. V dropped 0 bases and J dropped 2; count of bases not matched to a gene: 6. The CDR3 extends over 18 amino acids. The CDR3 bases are TGTGCCATCAGTGAGTCAGCGACTAGCGGGAGTATCACAGATACGCAGTATTTT. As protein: CAISESATSGSITDTQYF.

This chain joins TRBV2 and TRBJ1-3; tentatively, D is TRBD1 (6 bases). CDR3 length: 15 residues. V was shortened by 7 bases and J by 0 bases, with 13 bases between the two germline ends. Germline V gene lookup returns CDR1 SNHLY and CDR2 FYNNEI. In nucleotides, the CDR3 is TGTGCCAGCATCCCCGGACAGAGCTCTGGAAACACCATATATTTT. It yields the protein CASIPGQSSGNTIYF.

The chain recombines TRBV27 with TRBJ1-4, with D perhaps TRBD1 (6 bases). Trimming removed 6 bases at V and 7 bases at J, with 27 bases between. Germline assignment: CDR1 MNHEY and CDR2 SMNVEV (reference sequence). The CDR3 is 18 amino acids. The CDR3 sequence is CASSSQGRPYSPGEKLFF. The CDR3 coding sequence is TGTGCCAGCAGCTCCCAGGGGAGACCCTACTCCCCCGGTGAAAAACTGTTTTTT.

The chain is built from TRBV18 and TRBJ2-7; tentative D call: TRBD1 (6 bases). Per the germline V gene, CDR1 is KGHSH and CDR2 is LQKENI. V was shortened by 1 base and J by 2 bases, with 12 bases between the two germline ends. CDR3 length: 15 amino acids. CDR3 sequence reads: CASSPQGRGTYEQYF. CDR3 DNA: TGTGCCAGCTCACCACAGGGAAGGGGGACCTACGAGCAGTACTTC. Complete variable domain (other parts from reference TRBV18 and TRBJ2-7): NAGVMQNPRHLVRRRGQEARLRCSPMKGHSHVYWYRQLPEEGLKFMVYLQKENIIDESGMPKERFSAEFPKEGPSILRIQQVVRGDSAAYFCASSPQGRGTYEQYFGPGTRLTVT.

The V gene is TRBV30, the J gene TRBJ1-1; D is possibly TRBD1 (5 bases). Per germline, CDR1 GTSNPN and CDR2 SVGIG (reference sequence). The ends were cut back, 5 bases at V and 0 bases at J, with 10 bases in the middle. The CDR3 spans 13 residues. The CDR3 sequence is CAWLGHLNTEAFF. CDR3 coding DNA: TGTGCCTGGTTAGGACACTTGAACACTGAAGCTTTCTTT.

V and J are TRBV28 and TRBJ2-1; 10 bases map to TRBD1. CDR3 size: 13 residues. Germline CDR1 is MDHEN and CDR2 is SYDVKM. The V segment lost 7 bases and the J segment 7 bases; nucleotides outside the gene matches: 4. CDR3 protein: CASTRQGANEQFF. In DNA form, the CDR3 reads TGTGCCAGCACTCGACAGGGGGCTAATGAGCAGTTCTTC.

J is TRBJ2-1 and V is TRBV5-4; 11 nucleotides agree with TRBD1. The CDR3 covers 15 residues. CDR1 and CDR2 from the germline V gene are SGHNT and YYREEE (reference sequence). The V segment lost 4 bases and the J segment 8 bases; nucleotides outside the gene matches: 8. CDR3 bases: TGTGCCAGCAGCCACGGGACAGGGGGGGGTTATGAGCAGTTCTTC. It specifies CASSHGTGGGYEQFF.

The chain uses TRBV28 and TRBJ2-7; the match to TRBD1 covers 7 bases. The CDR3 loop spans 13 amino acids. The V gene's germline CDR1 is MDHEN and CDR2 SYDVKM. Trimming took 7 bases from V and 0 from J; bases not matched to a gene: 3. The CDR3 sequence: CASITGASYEQYF. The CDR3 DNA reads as TGTGCCAGCATAACAGGGGCCTCCTACGAGCAGTACTTC. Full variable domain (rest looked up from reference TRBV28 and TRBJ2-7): DVKVTQSSRYLVKRTGEKVFLECVQDMDHENMFWYRQDPGLGLRLIYFSYDVKMKEKGDIPEGYSVSREKKERFSLILESASTNQTSMYLCASITGASYEQYFGPGTRLTVT.

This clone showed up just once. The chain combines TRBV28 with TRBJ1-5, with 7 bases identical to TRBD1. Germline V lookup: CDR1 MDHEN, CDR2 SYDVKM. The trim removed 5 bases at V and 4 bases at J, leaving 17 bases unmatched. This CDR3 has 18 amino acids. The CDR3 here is CASSPGVDRVGYNQPQHF. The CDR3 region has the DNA TGTGCCAGCAGTCCCGGGGTTGACAGGGTAGGGTATAATCAGCCCCAGCATTTT. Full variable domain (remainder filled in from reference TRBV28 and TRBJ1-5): DVKVTQSSRYLVKRTGEKVFLECVQDMDHENMFWYRQDPGLGLRLIYFSYDVKMKEKGDIPEGYSVSREKKERFSLILESASTNQTSMYLCASSPGVDRVGYNQPQHFGDGTRLSIL.

CDR3 protein: CASRARAGGHSGEQYF. In DNA, the CDR3 is TGTGCCAGTCGCGCGCGAGCGGGAGGGCATTCCGGCGAGCAGTACTTC. This chain links TRBV19 with TRBJ2-7, with 10 bases lining up with TRBD2. This CDR3 has 16 amino acids. With 8 bases clipped from V and 6 bases from J, the junction kept 16 bases outside the gene matches. The germline V gene has CDR1 LNHDA and CDR2 SQIVND (reference sequence).

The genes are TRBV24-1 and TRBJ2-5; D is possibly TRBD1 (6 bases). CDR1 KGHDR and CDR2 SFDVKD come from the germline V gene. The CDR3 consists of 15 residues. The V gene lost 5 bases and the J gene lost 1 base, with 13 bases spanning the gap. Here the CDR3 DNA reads TGTGCCACCAGTGCAGGGGCAGACCCCCAAGAGACCCAGTACTTC. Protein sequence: CATSAGADPQETQYF.

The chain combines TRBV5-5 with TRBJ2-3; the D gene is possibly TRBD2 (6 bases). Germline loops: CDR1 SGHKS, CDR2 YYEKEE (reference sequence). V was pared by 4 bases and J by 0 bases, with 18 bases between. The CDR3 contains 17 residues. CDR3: CASSRGVVAASTDTQYF. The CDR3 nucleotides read TGTGCCAGCAGCCGTGGGGTAGTAGCGGCAAGCACAGATACGCAGTATTTT.

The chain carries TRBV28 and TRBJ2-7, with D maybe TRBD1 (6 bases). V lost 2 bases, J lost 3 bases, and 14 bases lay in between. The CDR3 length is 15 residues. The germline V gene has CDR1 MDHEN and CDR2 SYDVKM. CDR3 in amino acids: CASSLQGSLDYEQYF. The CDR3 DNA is TGTGCCAGCAGTTTACAGGGGTCCCTTGACTACGAGCAGTACTTC. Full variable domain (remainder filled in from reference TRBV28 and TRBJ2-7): DVKVTQSSRYLVKRTGEKVFLECVQDMDHENMFWYRQDPGLGLRLIYFSYDVKMKEKGDIPEGYSVSREKKERFSLILESASTNQTSMYLCASSLQGSLDYEQYFGPGTRLTVT.

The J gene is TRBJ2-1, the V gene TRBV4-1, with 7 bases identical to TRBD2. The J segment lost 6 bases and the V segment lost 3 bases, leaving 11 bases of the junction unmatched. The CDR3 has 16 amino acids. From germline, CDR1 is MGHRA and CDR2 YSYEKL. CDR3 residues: CASSQELAAIFNEQFF. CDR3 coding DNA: TGCGCCAGCAGCCAGGAGCTAGCGGCGATCTTCAATGAGCAGTTCTTC.

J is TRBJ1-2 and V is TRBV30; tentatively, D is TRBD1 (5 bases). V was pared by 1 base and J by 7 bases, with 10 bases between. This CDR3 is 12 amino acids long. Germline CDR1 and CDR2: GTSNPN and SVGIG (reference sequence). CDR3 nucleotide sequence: TGTGCCTGGAGTGGGGGCCTTGCTGGCTACACCTTC. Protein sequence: CAWSGGLAGYTF.

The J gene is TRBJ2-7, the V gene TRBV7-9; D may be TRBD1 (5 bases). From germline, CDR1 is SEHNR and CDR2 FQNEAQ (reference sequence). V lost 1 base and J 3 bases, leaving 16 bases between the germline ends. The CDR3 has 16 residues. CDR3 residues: CASSLGQGVLNYEQYF. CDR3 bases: TGTGCCAGCAGCTTAGGCCAGGGTGTTTTGAACTACGAGCAGTACTTC.